This TCR beta chain appears in the sequencing data of a study of blood T cell repertoires in COVID-19. As for the study in general: T cells, B-cell-depleted T cells, or PBMCs supplied cDNA or gDNA.

Assay: immunoSEQ multiplex PCR; the TCRdb copy retains only in-frame clones and omits some. The table has 200,000 or so clones, roughly four fifths seen once. CDR3 length: 15 residues. The V and J ends lost 6 bases and 0 bases respectively, with 11 bases between them. The germline CDR1 and CDR2 sequences are LNHDA and SQIVND (reference sequence). This clonotype was obtained from a human donor with acute or convalescent COVID-19. The donor label of this sample is uncertain. The chain links TRBV19 to TRBJ2-2; maybe TRBD2 (5 bases). Source material: peripheral blood. In DNA form, the CDR3 reads TGTGCCAGTAGCCGGTCCGGGACGAACACCGGGGAGCTGTTTTTT. This codes for CASSRSGTNTGELFF.